This T cell receptor beta chain was documented in a study of blood T cell repertoires in COVID-19. V was clipped by 6 bases and J by 1 base, with 11 bases between them. The CDR3 length is 14 residues. Per the germline V gene, CDR1 is MGHRA and CDR2 is YSYEKL. Some clones are missing from TCRdb's copy, which holds only in-frame ones; the method was immunoSEQ multiplex PCR. The table records about 70,000 clones, 81% of them present only once. This receptor was obtained from a woman in her seventies with acute or convalescent COVID-19. Sequenced material: peripheral blood. The chain joins TRBV4-1 to TRBJ2-3; a weak D match, TRBD1 (6 bases). This CDR3 is CASSRGGGTDTQYF. The CDR3 DNA sequence: TGCGCCAGCAGTCGTGGGGGCGGCACAGATACGCAGTATTTT.